This T cell receptor beta chain comes out of a study of blood T cell repertoires in COVID-19 (dated by TCRdb to the early 2020s). Notes on the research overall: For ImmuneRACE Cohort 3, a participant was defined as recovered based on two consecutive negative NP/OP PCR tests, clearance by a healthcare professional, or resolution of symptoms. The repertoires were released in a freely available public database intended as a resource for research on the immune response to SARS-CoV-2. Collaborator samples came from the United States, Italy and Spain and covered acute and convalescent phases of COVID-19. Nearly every sample came with metadata listing a de-identified subject ID, COVID-19 status, age in years and sex. Samples were obtained from the ongoing ImmuneRACE study (first 160 participants) and from about 1,300 subjects provided by 6 global collaborators. Deeply sampled blood TCRbeta repertoires from subjects exposed to, actively infected with, or recovered from COVID-19 were included in the dataset. The material from the prospective study consisted of cDNA or gDNA derived from T cells, B-cell-depleted T cells, or PBMCs. Where available, HLA class I and class II types were taken from metadata supplied by the sample provider and were not determined by assay-based typing.

Concerning this clone: Its antigen is still unknown. The record has no base qualities; no much larger clone is one base away.

The paper as a whole reports these results and caveats: The amount of clinical and demographic metadata varied by source and participant and was provided uncurated.

The immunoSEQ Assay, a bias-controlled multiplex PCR, was used to amplify TCRbeta CDR3 regions from genomic DNA. The authors' pipeline ran thus. The number of nucleated cells in each sample was estimated by amplification of reference gene primers within the assay. To quantify the absolute abundance of each unique TCRbeta CDR3 rearrangement, sequence reads were collapsed and filtered. For each sample, productive Simpson clonality was calculated as the square root of Simpson's diversity index across productive rearrangements. TCRdb stores this immuneACCESS table with in-frame sequences only. Part of the clones is absent; in the studies checked, under half of the shortfall reflects unresolved V genes, and no reason is known for the rest. The V and J calls and the clone size are those of that table, but D and trimming were determined from the DNA. The sample table lists over 250,000 clones, around 89% of them with a count of one. The biggest ten clones account for around 2% of the sample.

The CDR3 runs 13 residues from the cysteine to the phenylalanine. Only the CDR3 DNA is retained, 39 bases long and in frame from the first base. At the junction V is shortened by 7 bases and J by 1 base; bases outside the gene matches: 4. CDR1 SGHRS and CDR2 YFSETQ are derived from the germline V gene. Participants in the prospective study were enrolled through a virtual design, were aged roughly 18 to 90 years, and lived in 24 United States geographic areas. In the prospective study, participants were assigned to cohorts based on the clinical history participants reported in a screening survey and a study questionnaire. In the prospective study, whole blood, serum and a nasopharyngeal or oropharyngeal swab were collected from each participant by mobile phlebotomists. Additional blood draws and questionnaires over an approximately 2-month period could optionally be provided by prospective study participants. Prospective study blood samples were shipped either frozen or at room temperature before DNA extraction.

Sequenced input: PBMCs or T cells enriched from blood (not recorded which). The receptor chain draws on TRBV5-1 and TRBJ1-1; 7 junctional bases match TRBD1. The TCR originated in an older woman in a cohort exposed to, infected with or recovered from COVID-19 (not recorded which). Read as DNA, the sequence is TGCGCCAGCTCCCGGGACAGGAACACTGAAGCTTTCTTT. Its protein product is CASSRDRNTEAFF.